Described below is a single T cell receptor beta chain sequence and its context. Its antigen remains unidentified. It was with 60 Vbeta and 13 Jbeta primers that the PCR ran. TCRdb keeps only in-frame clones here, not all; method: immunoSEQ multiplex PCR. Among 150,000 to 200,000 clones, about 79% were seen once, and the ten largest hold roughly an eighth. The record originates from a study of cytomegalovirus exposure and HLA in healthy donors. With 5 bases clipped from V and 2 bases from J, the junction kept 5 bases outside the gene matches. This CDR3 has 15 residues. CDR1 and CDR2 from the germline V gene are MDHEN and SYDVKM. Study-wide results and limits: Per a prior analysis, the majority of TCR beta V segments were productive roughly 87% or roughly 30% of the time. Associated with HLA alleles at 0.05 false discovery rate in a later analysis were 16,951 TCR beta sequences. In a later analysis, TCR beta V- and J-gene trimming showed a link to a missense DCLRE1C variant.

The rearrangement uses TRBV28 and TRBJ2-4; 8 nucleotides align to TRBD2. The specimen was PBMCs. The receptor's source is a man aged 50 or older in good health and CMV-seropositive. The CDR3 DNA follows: TGTGCCAGCAGTCCCAGGACTAGCCCCAAAAACATTCAGTACTTC. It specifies CASSPRTSPKNIQYF.